This T cell receptor beta chain was captured by sequencing in a study of blood T cell repertoires in COVID-19. TCRdb keeps only in-frame clones here, not all; method: immunoSEQ multiplex PCR. Counted here are some 490,000 clones, around nine tenths occurring once; the ten biggest clones make up 6.5% to 9.5%. The sample was PBMCs or T cells enriched from blood (not recorded which). This TCR derives from a woman aged 60 to 75 who had recovered from COVID-19.

The DNA of the CDR3 is TGTGCCAGCAGGGGTGGGGCACACAATGAGCAGTTCTTC. Its protein is CASRGGAHNEQFF. This chain connects TRBV5-5 to TRBJ2-1; possibly TRBD1 for D (5 bases). The CDR3 totals 13 residues. V gave up 5 bases and J gave up 5 bases, with 11 bases separating them. Germline assignment: CDR1 SGHKS and CDR2 YYEKEE (reference sequence).